The 18 T cell receptor beta chains listed next were all sequenced from one sample in a study of T cell responses to AZD1222 COVID-19 vaccine. TCRdb's copy holds only in-frame clones and misses some; the assay was immunoSEQ multiplex PCR. The sample lists tens of thousands of clones, about three quarters seen once, with over 10% in the top ten. Sequenced material: peripheral blood, taken on day 0 of AZD1222 vaccination. These receptors originate from an adult in good health.

The chain has TRBV7-9 and TRBJ2-5; D might be TRBD1 (5 bases). The V end lost 1 base, the J end lost 3 bases, and 12 bases lay between the germline ends. Germline V gives CDR1 SEHNR, CDR2 FQNEAQ (reference sequence). The CDR3 has 15 amino acids. The CDR3 DNA is TGTGCCAGCAGCTTAGTAGGGGCTTTAGAAGAGACCCAGTACTTC. Amino acids: CASSLVGALEETQYF.

The rearrangement joins TRBV5-6 to TRBJ2-6, with D maybe TRBD2 (6 bases). The CDR3 runs 14 residues. Looked up from germline, CDR1 is SGHDT and CDR2 is YYEEEE. V dropped 7 bases and J dropped 0 bases, with 8 bases sitting between them. The CDR3 DNA reads TGTGCCAGCGCCGGGAGCTCTGGGGCCAACGTCCTGACTTTC. Amino acids: CASAGSSGANVLTF.

V is TRBV28 and J is TRBJ2-7; D is perhaps TRBD1 or TRBD2 (5 bases each). The CDR3 length is 14 residues. Per germline, CDR1 MDHEN and CDR2 SYDVKM. Trimming removed 3 bases at V and 4 bases at J, with 13 bases between. CDR3 residues: CASSLSGTPYEQYF. The CDR3 DNA follows: TGTGCCAGCAGTTTGTCCGGGACCCCTTACGAGCAGTACTTC. Variable domain in full (rest from reference TRBV28 and TRBJ2-7): DVKVTQSSRYLVKRTGEKVFLECVQDMDHENMFWYRQDPGLGLRLIYFSYDVKMKEKGDIPEGYSVSREKKERFSLILESASTNQTSMYLCASSLSGTPYEQYFGPGTRLTVT.

The chain combines TRBV7-2 with TRBJ2-6; D is undetermined. Germline-derived CDR1 and CDR2 are SGHTA and FQGNSA. The CDR3 is made up of 15 amino acids. Deletions cut 7 bases from V and 0 bases from J, with 10 bases between. The CDR3 loop is CASTTENSGANVLTF. The CDR3 DNA is TGTGCCAGCACCACGGAGAACTCTGGGGCCAACGTCCTGACTTTC.

The chain is built from TRBV29-1 and TRBJ1-2; 9 nucleotides agree with TRBD1. Germline V CDR1 and CDR2: SQVTM, ANQGSEA. The CDR3 totals 12 residues. V lost 6 bases, J lost 6 bases, and 5 bases stayed unmatched. Written as DNA, the CDR3 is TGCAGCGTCACTAGGACAGGGGATGGCTACACCTTC. This translates into CSVTRTGDGYTF.

The rearrangement joins TRBV9 to TRBJ2-3; D possibly corresponds to TRBD2 (6 bases). The germline CDR1 and CDR2 sequences are SGDLS and YYNGEE. V was trimmed by 3 bases and J by 3 bases, leaving 11 bases between them. The CDR3 is 14 residues long. The DNA for the CDR3 is TGTGCCAGCAGCGCCTGGGACTCTACAGATACGCAGTATTTT. As protein: CASSAWDSTDTQYF.

The chain links TRBV5-4 to TRBJ2-7, with D unresolved. V lost 0 bases, J lost 2 bases, and 3 bases lay in between. CDR1 is SGHNT and CDR2 is YYREEE in the germline V gene (reference sequence). CDR3 length: 12 residues. The CDR3 is CASSLDTYEQYF. Written as DNA, the CDR3 is TGTGCCAGCAGCTTGGATACCTACGAGCAGTACTTC.

The CDR3 is CASSYSNPTLTYGYTF. The CDR3 DNA reads as TGTGCCAGCAGTTACTCGAATCCCACTTTGACCTATGGCTACACCTTC. V gene TRBV6-5 combines with J gene TRBJ1-2; no clear D gene. The CDR3 spans 16 residues. V lost 0 bases and J 4 bases, leaving 15 bases between the germline ends. Germline loops: CDR1 MNHEY, CDR2 SVGAGI.

This rearrangement joins TRBV7-9 to TRBJ2-2, with TRBD1 identical over 9 bases. Germline-derived CDR1 and CDR2 are SEHNR and FQNEAQ (reference sequence). V was pared by 4 bases and J by 7 bases, with 4 bases of the junction left unmatched. This CDR3 has 14 residues. The CDR3 DNA sequence: TGTGCCAGCAGCTATGGGGACAGGGACGGGGAGCTGTTTTTT. The encoded protein is CASSYGDRDGELFF.

The rearrangement joins TRBV25-1 to TRBJ2-3, with D possibly being TRBD1 (5 bases). Germline CDR1 and CDR2: MGHDK and SYGVNS. The V end lost 0 bases, the J end lost 5 bases, and 18 bases lay between the germline ends. The CDR3 contains 17 residues. This chain's CDR3 is CASSEYPQGPWEDTQYF. CDR3 in DNA: TGTGCCAGCAGTGAATATCCTCAGGGCCCTTGGGAAGATACGCAGTATTTT.

By frequency in the sample, this clone is medium-sized. The chain uses TRBV3-1 (or the pseudogene TRBV3-2) and TRBJ2-1; tentatively, D is TRBD1 (6 bases). Germline V gives CDR1 LGHDT, CDR2 YNNKEL (reference sequence). V dropped 1 base and J dropped 2 bases, with 12 bases sitting between them. The CDR3 spans 16 residues. In DNA form, the CDR3 reads TGTGCCAGCAGCCAAGGAGGGGACATCCCCTACAATGAGCAGTTCTTC. Protein sequence: CASSQGGDIPYNEQFF.

This clone was seen only once. V is TRBV30 and J is TRBJ1-2; D may be TRBD1 (5 bases). The CDR3 is made up of 12 amino acids. Germline loops: CDR1 GTSNPN, CDR2 SVGIG (reference sequence). The germline V and J ends were trimmed by 4 bases and 6 bases, with 12 bases remaining between them. In DNA form, the CDR3 reads TGTGCCTGGACTCCCGGGGCGGATGGCTACACCTTC. Translation: CAWTPGADGYTF. Filled out from reference TRBV30 and TRBJ1-2, the complete variable domain reads SQTIHQWPATLVQPVGSPLSLECTVEGTSNPNLYWYRQAAGRGLQLLFYSVGIGQISSEVPQNLSASRPQDRQFILSSKKLLLSDSGFYLCAWTPGADGYTFGSGTRLTVV.

This clone was seen once. The rearrangement joins TRBV19 to TRBJ1-6; D not resolved. V was cut by 6 bases and J by 5 bases, with 14 bases left in between. The CDR3 consists of 15 residues. The germline V gene encodes CDR1 LNHDA and CDR2 SQIVND (reference sequence). The CDR3 loop is CASRSGPGNNSPLHF. CDR3 nucleotides: TGTGCCAGTAGATCCGGCCCAGGTAATAATTCACCCCTCCACTTT.

The rearrangement joins TRBV5-1 to TRBJ1-3, with 7 positions matching TRBD1. CDR3 length equals 15 residues. Trimming removed 5 bases from V and 6 bases from J; junction bases left unmatched: 11. Germline V lookup: CDR1 SGHRS, CDR2 YFSETQ. The CDR3 DNA sequence: TGCGCCAGCAGTTCGTTACAGGGGAAGGAAAACACCATATATTTT. Its translation is CASSSLQGKENTIYF.

This clone was seen a few times. The chain is built from TRBV6-6 and TRBJ1-1; a possible D gene is TRBD1 (5 bases). There are 13 residues in the CDR3. Per the germline V gene, CDR1 is MNHNY and CDR2 is SVGAGI (reference sequence). V was trimmed by 2 bases and J by 8 bases, leaving 12 bases between them. The CDR3, as DNA: TGTGCCAGCAGTTACGTCCCGGGGGGGGAAGCTTTCTTT. This sequence encodes CASSYVPGGEAFF.

The V gene is TRBV28, the J gene TRBJ1-4; the D gene is possibly TRBD1 (5 bases). Trimming stripped 6 bases from V and 1 base from J, with 12 bases between. Germline CDR1 is MDHEN and CDR2 is SYDVKM. The CDR3 consists of 15 residues. CDR3 coding DNA: TGTGCCAGCAGCCCATCGCAGGGAACTAATGAAAAACTGTTTTTT. Translated: CASSPSQGTNEKLFF.

This clone came up a few times. The CDR3 bases are TGTGCCAGCAGCGTAGCTTCGAATCAGCCCCAGCATTTT. Encoded protein: CASSVASNQPQHF. This rearrangement joins TRBV9 to TRBJ1-5, with D unresolved. The V gene's germline CDR1 is SGDLS and CDR2 YYNGEE. Trimming cost V 0 bases and J 4 bases, with 5 bases left between them. CDR3 size: 13 residues.

The V call is TRBV11-3, the J call TRBJ2-1; D call uncertain. Looked up from germline, CDR1 is SGHNT and CDR2 is YENEEA. The ends were cut back, 4 bases at V and 9 bases at J, with 19 bases in the middle. The CDR3 covers 15 residues. CDR3 in amino acids: CASSSTKAGRGEQFF. In nucleotides, the CDR3 is TGTGCCAGCAGCTCCACCAAGGCCGGTCGCGGTGAGCAGTTCTTC. The full variable domain, in which reference TRBV11-3 and TRBJ2-1 provide the parts outside the CDR3, is EAGVVQSPRYKIIEKKQPVAFWCNPISGHNTLYWYLQNLGQGPELLIRYENEEAVDDSQLPKDRFSAERLKGVDSTLKIQPAELGDSAVYLCASSSTKAGRGEQFFGPGTRLTVL.